This T cell receptor (beta chain) is from a study of CD8+ T cells in alopecia areata. Investigators isolated RNA and reverse transcribed it into cDNA to act as the sequencing template. The protocol was immunoSEQ multiplex PCR, while the TCRdb copy is restricted to in-frame clones and leaves out a portion. The sample comprises about 180,000 clones, 50% to 70% of which are singletons, and 14% to 15% rests with the top ten. The study team obtained lesional scalp punch biopsies and peripheral blood from alopecia areata patients. Germline V gene sequence: CDR1 KGHSH, CDR2 LQKENI. The CDR3 has 15 amino acids. V was trimmed by 0 bases and J by 10 bases, leaving 13 bases between them.

The V call is TRBV18, the J call TRBJ1-6, with a tentative D call TRBD1 (6 bases). This sample comprised CD4+ T cells sorted from blood, obtained at week 0. The receptor's source is a human donor with alopecia areata. CDR3 loop: CASSPPYRADSPLHF. The CDR3 DNA sequence: TGTGCCAGCTCACCACCCTACAGGGCGGACTCACCCCTCCACTTT.